This TCR beta chain was captured by sequencing in a study of shared clonotypes between healthy human individuals (dated by TCRdb to the early 2020s). Study-level background: Two women and three men aged 18 to 49 years were included in the cohort. For each donor, three plates each were used for CD4 naive and CD4 memory, two plates were used for CD8 naive, and one plate was used for CD8 memory. To estimate repertoire size and how much clonotypes are shared between individuals, the study performed deep sequencing of blood TCR repertoires from roughly five healthy adults. To increase sequencing depth and limit assay-specific biases, TCR repertoire library preparation and sequencing were carried out by different laboratories using diverse techniques. Leukapheresis yielded between about 0.94 and 8.9 billion PBMCs per donor. Overall study results and their limits: Sampling was restricted to blood, and TCR repertoires in tissues likely differ from the TCR repertoires found in blood. Estimated clonotype richness was generally larger for naive than for memory subsets. Based on pairwise subsampling, the degree of clonotype sharing among donors was expected to be affected by sequencing depth. Compared with non-shared clonotypes, clonotypes shared by all four sorted-subset donors had higher generation probabilities. Incomplete sequencing was indicated by rarefaction of sorted-subset datasets, despite the large sequencing depth. Because the study included a small number of donors, the genetic and exposure-history diversity represented was limited. Roughly 5.2% of naive CD4, 3.5% of naive CD8, 2.3% of memory CD4, and about 0.4% of memory CD8 clonotypes were shared across several donors.

The donors were healthy, HIV-negative adults with no recently reported acute infections or vaccinations. Every donor was a Caucasian adult residing in Nashville, Tennessee, USA. Magnetic negative selection was used to enrich CD4+ T cells, after which naive cells were positively selected on CD45RA and the negative fraction became the memory subset. Blood was collected by leukapheresis, and PBMCs were isolated by Ficoll-Histopaque density gradient centrifugation and then cryopreserved in liquid nitrogen vapor phase. Analytical flow cytometry was used to check the purity and quantity of each magnetically sorted T cell population. Each sorted fraction had its genomic DNA isolated and then quantified by UV absorbance on a Nanodrop 2000c. From the germline V gene, CDR1 is MDHEN and CDR2 is SYDVKM. The germline V end is reduced by 6 bases and the J end by 7 bases; junction bases left unmatched: 10. From the cysteine through the phenylalanine, the CDR3 covers 15 amino acids. The kept DNA is CDR3 alone, 45 bases in frame from the first base.

Using the deep immunoSEQ assay, multiplex PCR amplified TCR CDR3 regions from genomic DNA. Extracted genomic DNA from each cell subset was spread evenly across all wells of several immunoSEQ 96-well plates, with each plate serving as a replicate. For sorted subsets, about 200 ng genomic DNA, equal to tens of thousands of T cell genomes, was loaded into each replicate PCR. Purified libraries were quantified with a Qubit 3.0 fluorometer, sized on a Bioanalyzer 2100, and re-quantified with the KAPA Library Quantification kit. Each immunoSEQ 96-well plate was sequenced on its own single-read 150-cycle Illumina NextSeq 550 flow cell. On the study's bioinformatics: The immunoSEQ output contained only junctional sequences without quality scores, so filtering could not match that applied to full-length reads. Sequences were annotated with PyIR, a Python wrapper for IgBLAST v1.9, and V/J genes and CDR3 were assigned using IMGT germline references. Any read was removed if the V/J assignment was weak (E-value above 1e-6), the CDR3 was missing, or the read contained stop codons, out-of-frame junctions, or ambiguous translated residues. V3J clonotypes were defined as sequences sharing an identical inferred V gene, J gene, and CDR3 amino acid sequence. To compute the percentage overlap between repertoires, the number of shared unique clonotypes was divided by the size of the smaller repertoire. RTK rarefaction, the Chao1 estimator, and Recon v2.1 estimates of unobserved clonotypes were used to assess repertoire richness. Generation probabilities were computed with OLGA for all TCRbeta clonotypes obtained by the gDNA method from several donors. TCRdb re-hosts the immuneACCESS table, in-frame sequences only. Its copies lack some clones; in the studies checked, an unresolved V gene accounts for under half of them, and the cause for the rest is not known. The D gene and trimming were derived from the DNA, and the V and J assignments and clone size from that table. The sample table shows 400,000 to 600,000 clones, and about 96% are seen once. About 0.06% of the sample belongs to the ten largest clones.

This clone occurred once. Its antigen remains undetermined. Within one base of it there is no much larger clone, and no base qualities were kept. What was sequenced was naive CD4+ T cells sorted from blood. Reading the label with the study, this specimen's cell subset or site is: CD45RA+ positively selected. The clonotype comes from a woman in her 30s in good health. This receptor chain uses TRBV28 and TRBJ2-2; TRBD1 fits 8 bases in the junction. The CDR3 amino acid sequence is: CASRRTGTSFGELFF. Read as DNA, the sequence is TGTGCCAGCAGACGGACAGGGACCTCATTCGGGGAGCTGTTTTTT.